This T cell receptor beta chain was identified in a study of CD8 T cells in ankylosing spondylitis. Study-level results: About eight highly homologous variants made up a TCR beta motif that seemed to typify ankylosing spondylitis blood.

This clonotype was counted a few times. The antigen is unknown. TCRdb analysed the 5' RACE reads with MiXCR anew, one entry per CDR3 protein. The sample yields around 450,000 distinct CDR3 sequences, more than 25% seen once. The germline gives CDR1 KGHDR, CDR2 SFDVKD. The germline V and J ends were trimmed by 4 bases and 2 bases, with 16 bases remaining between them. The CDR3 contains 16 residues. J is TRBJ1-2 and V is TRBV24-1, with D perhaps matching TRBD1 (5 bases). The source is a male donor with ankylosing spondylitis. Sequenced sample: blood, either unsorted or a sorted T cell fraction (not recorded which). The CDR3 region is CATSDPGARSNYGYTF. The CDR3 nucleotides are TGTGCCACCAGTGACCCCGGGGCTCGATCGAACTATGGCTACACCTTC.